This TCR beta chain appears in the sequencing data of a study of blood T cell repertoires in COVID-19. Background on the study: Acute and convalescent COVID-19 specimens originated in the United States, Italy and Spain. PBMCs, B-cell-depleted T cells, or T cells were the source of the cDNA or gDNA that made up the material.

Per the original methods: The authors estimated nucleated cell counts from reference gene primer amplification. The protocol was immunoSEQ multiplex PCR, while the TCRdb copy is restricted to in-frame clones and leaves out a portion. Clone size and the V and J calls come from that table; the DNA yielded D and trimming. The sample carries around 140,000 clones, 84% recorded once. J was trimmed by 1 base and V by 0 bases; bases with no gene match: 6. Looked up from germline, CDR1 is SGHDN and CDR2 is FVKESK. CDR3 length: 18 residues. This TCR was recovered from a human donor in a cohort sampled during active COVID-19. The rearrangement joins TRBV14 to TRBJ2-1, with TRBD2 identical over 10 bases. The material sequenced was peripheral blood. Here the CDR3 reads CASSQDSSGGHSYNEQFF. In nucleotides, the CDR3 is TGTGCCAGCAGCCAAGATTCTAGCGGGGGACATTCCTACAATGAGCAGTTCTTC.